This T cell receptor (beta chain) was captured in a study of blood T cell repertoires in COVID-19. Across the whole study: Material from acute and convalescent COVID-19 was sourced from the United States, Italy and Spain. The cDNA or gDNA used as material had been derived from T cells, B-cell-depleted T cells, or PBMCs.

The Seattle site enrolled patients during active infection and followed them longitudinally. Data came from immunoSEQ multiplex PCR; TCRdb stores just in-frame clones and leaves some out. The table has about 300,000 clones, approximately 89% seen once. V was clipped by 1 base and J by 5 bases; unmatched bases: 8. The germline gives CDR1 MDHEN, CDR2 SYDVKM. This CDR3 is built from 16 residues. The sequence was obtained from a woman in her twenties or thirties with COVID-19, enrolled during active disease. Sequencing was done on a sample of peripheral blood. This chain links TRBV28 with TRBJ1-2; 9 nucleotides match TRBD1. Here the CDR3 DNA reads TGTGCCAGCAGTTTATTTATTACAGGGGGCGCTTATGGCTACACCTTC. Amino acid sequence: CASSLFITGGAYGYTF.